These 31 T cell receptor beta chains were sequenced from one sample in a study of blood T cell repertoires in COVID-19. Here immunoSEQ multiplex PCR was the method, and the copy in TCRdb shows in-frame clones only, minus some. Found here are 150,000 or so clones, 70% to 85% of them singletons; the top ten hold 3%. Sequenced: peripheral blood. The receptors derive from a woman older than 75 with acute or convalescent COVID-19.

The J gene is TRBJ2-3, the V gene TRBV5-1; 10 nucleotides match TRBD1. V shed 5 bases and J 3 bases; nucleotides not matched to a gene: 6. The CDR3 is 15 amino acids. The germline CDR1 and CDR2 sequences are SGHRS and YFSETQ. The CDR3 DNA is TGCGCCAGCAGAGCCGGGACAGGGGAGACAGATACGCAGTATTTT. The encoded protein is CASRAGTGETDTQYF.

The chain employs TRBV9 and TRBJ1-2, with TRBD1 as a possible D gene (6 bases). The CDR3 covers 12 residues. Germline CDR1 and CDR2: SGDLS and YYNGEE. V was cut by 3 bases and J by 8 bases, with 11 bases left in between. As DNA, the CDR3 is TGTGCCAGCAGCGCAGGGGCTCTGGGCTACACCTTC. Its translation is CASSAGALGYTF. The complete variable domain, with remaining parts taken from reference TRBV9 and TRBJ1-2, reads DSGVTQTPKHLITATGQRVTLRCSPRSGDLSVYWYQQSLDQGLQFLIQYYNGEERAKGNILERFSAQQFPDLHSELNLSSLELGDSALYFCASSAGALGYTFGSGTRLTVV.

The chain recombines TRBV27 with TRBJ1-5; 11 bases match TRBD1. Germline assignment: CDR1 MNHEY and CDR2 SMNVEV (reference sequence). Unmatched junction bases numbered 5, after V lost 4 bases and J lost 9 bases. CDR3 length: 14 residues. The CDR3 region has the DNA TGTGCCAGCAGTTCCAGTGGGACAGGGGGGCCCCAGCATTTT. This gives the protein CASSSSGTGGPQHF.

This chain links TRBV6-5 with TRBJ1-1; 11 nucleotides agree with TRBD1. The CDR3 is made up of 16 amino acids. Trimming removed 0 bases from V and 3 bases from J; junction bases left unmatched: 3. The germline V gene has CDR1 MNHEY and CDR2 SVGAGI. The CDR3 region has the DNA TGTGCCAGCAGTTACTCTTGGGACAGGGGGGACACTGAAGCTTTCTTT. This translates into CASSYSWDRGDTEAFF.

The CDR3 coding sequence is TGTGCCAGCAGCTCTACAGTATTTGGCACAGATACGCAGTATTTT. Protein: CASSSTVFGTDTQYF. The rearrangement links TRBV11-2 to TRBJ2-3; no clear D. Germline CDR1 and CDR2: SGHAT and FQNNGV. V was shortened by 4 bases and J by 1 base, with 12 bases between the two germline ends. This CDR3 comprises 15 residues.

The chain carries TRBV9 and TRBJ1-2, with 8 bases aligning to TRBD1. The germline gives CDR1 SGDLS, CDR2 YYNGEE. The V and J ends lost 0 bases and 7 bases, in that order; junction bases with no gene match: 8. The CDR3 is made up of 15 amino acids. CDR3 region: CASSVGFGQGAGYTF. The CDR3, as DNA: TGTGCCAGCAGCGTAGGGTTCGGACAGGGTGCTGGCTACACCTTC. Variable domain in full (rest from reference TRBV9 and TRBJ1-2): DSGVTQTPKHLITATGQRVTLRCSPRSGDLSVYWYQQSLDQGLQFLIQYYNGEERAKGNILERFSAQQFPDLHSELNLSSLELGDSALYFCASSVGFGQGAGYTFGSGTRLTVV.

J is TRBJ1-4 and V is TRBV7-9; D might be TRBD1 (5 bases). Germline V lookup: CDR1 SEHNR, CDR2 FQNEAQ (reference sequence). The ends were cut back, 1 base at V and 7 bases at J, with 16 bases in the middle. CDR3 length: 16 residues. Here the CDR3 DNA reads TGTGCCAGCAGCTTAGTCGTCTGGCGGGGGGGTGAAAAACTGTTTTTT. It is translated as CASSLVVWRGGEKLFF.

This clone showed up just once. V and J are TRBV23-1 and TRBJ1-1, with D maybe TRBD1 (5 bases). TRBV23-1 qualifies as an ORF whose function is uncertain. V dropped 8 bases and J dropped 5 bases, with 18 bases sitting between them. The CDR3 covers 14 residues. CDR3 in DNA: TGCGCCAGCCCTCCCCAGGGATCTGAGACTGAAGCTTTCTTT. Amino acids: CASPPQGSETEAFF.

The chain recombines TRBV2 with TRBJ1-6; 8 bases match TRBD1. From germline, CDR1 is SNHLY and CDR2 FYNNEI. With 4 bases clipped from V and 9 bases from J, the junction kept 5 bases outside the gene matches. The CDR3 contains 14 residues. DNA of the CDR3: TGTGCCAGCAGTGCTGGACAGGGTGGTTCACCCCTCCACTTT. This sequence encodes CASSAGQGGSPLHF. Drawing the rest from reference TRBV2 and TRBJ1-6, the complete variable domain is EPEVTQTPSHQVTQMGQEVILRCVPISNHLYFYWYRQILGQKVEFLVSFYNNEISEKSEIFDDQFSVERPDGSNFTLKIRSTKLEDSAMYFCASSAGQGGSPLHFGNGTRLTVT.

The rearrangement joins TRBV19 to TRBJ1-2; 8 bases match TRBD1. V lost 4 bases, J lost 4 bases, and 5 bases stayed unmatched. The CDR3 runs to 14 residues. Per germline, CDR1 LNHDA and CDR2 SQIVND (reference sequence). In DNA form, the CDR3 reads TGTGCCAGTAGTAGGACAGGGACCATCTATGGCTACACCTTC. This sequence encodes CASSRTGTIYGYTF.

The gene calls are TRBV9 and TRBJ2-1, with D tentatively TRBD1 (6 bases). Per the germline V gene, CDR1 is SGDLS and CDR2 is YYNGEE. Trimming cost V 4 bases and J 2 bases, with 19 bases left between them. The CDR3 sequence is 17 residues long. CDR3 in DNA: TGTGCCAGCAGCCTTTTAGGACAGTCCTCGGCCTACAATGAGCAGTTCTTC. Translation: CASSLLGQSSAYNEQFF.

V gene TRBV7-9 combines with J gene TRBJ2-7; TRBD2 aligns across 7 bases. Trimming cost V 1 base and J 3 bases; bases outside gene matches: 12. The germline gives CDR1 SEHNR, CDR2 FQNEAQ (reference sequence). The CDR3 length is 17 residues. CDR3 amino acids: CASSLVGTRGVGYEQYF. Written as DNA, the CDR3 is TGTGCCAGCAGCTTAGTAGGAACTCGGGGGGTGGGCTACGAGCAGTACTTC.

This sequence joins TRBV11-2 and TRBJ2-5, with no clear D. Between the trimmed V and J ends, which lost 0 bases and 2 bases, there was a span of 13 bases. Germline assignment: CDR1 SGHAT and CDR2 FQNNGV. The CDR3 length is 16 residues. CDR3 protein: CASSLDVKPRQETQYF. CDR3 coding DNA: TGTGCCAGCAGCTTAGATGTAAAACCTAGGCAAGAGACCCAGTACTTC.

J is TRBJ1-2 and V is TRBV27, with D possibly matching TRBD1 (6 bases). This CDR3 comprises 15 residues. CDR1 is MNHEY, CDR2 SMNVEV, per germline (reference sequence). Trimming cost V 3 bases and J 7 bases, with 18 bases left between them. The CDR3 protein is CASSFPGGPVGGYTF. DNA of the CDR3: TGTGCCAGCAGTTTCCCGGGGGGCCCAGTAGGTGGCTACACCTTC.

The rearrangement uses TRBV29-1 and TRBJ2-1; 8 nucleotides align to TRBD1. V was pared by 6 bases and J by 16 bases, with 11 bases of the junction left unmatched. The CDR3 is 11 residues long. Germline CDR1 is SQVTM and CDR2 is ANQGSEA. Here the CDR3 DNA reads TGCAGCGTCCTGGAGGGACAGGCGAAATTCTTC. It codes for CSVLEGQAKFF.

The rearrangement uses TRBV14 and TRBJ1-1, with TRBD1 matching over 7 bases. The CDR3 loop spans 14 amino acids. The V gene's germline CDR1 is SGHDN and CDR2 FVKESK. Trimming took 0 bases from V and 3 from J; bases not matched to a gene: 1. Here the CDR3 reads CASSQDRGYTEAFF. DNA for the CDR3: TGTGCCAGCAGCCAAGACAGGGGGTACACTGAAGCTTTCTTT. The full variable domain, rest sourced from reference TRBV14 and TRBJ1-1, is EAGVTQFPSHSVIEKGQTVTLRCDPISGHDNLYWYRRVMGKEIKFLLHFVKESKQDESGMPNNRFLAERTGGTYSTLKVQPAELEDSGVYFCASSQDRGYTEAFFGQGTRLTVV.

This clone was observed a single time. The chain joins TRBV9 to TRBJ2-1; D might be TRBD2 (5 bases). The V gene's germline CDR1 is SGDLS and CDR2 YYNGEE. There are 14 residues in the CDR3. V lost 0 bases to trimming and J lost 7 bases, with 11 bases between them. For the CDR3, the DNA is TGTGCCAGCAGCGTAGTCGCCCCGGGGAATGAGCAGTTCTTC. Protein: CASSVVAPGNEQFF. The full variable domain, its missing parts supplied by reference TRBV9 and TRBJ2-1, is DSGVTQTPKHLITATGQRVTLRCSPRSGDLSVYWYQQSLDQGLQFLIQYYNGEERAKGNILERFSAQQFPDLHSELNLSSLELGDSALYFCASSVVAPGNEQFFGPGTRLTVL.

V usage is TRBV3-1 (or the pseudogene TRBV3-2) and J usage is TRBJ1-2, with a tentative D call TRBD1 (5 bases). The V end was cut by 1 base, the J end by 0 bases, with 12 bases between. The CDR3 length is 16 residues. CDR1 is LGHDT, CDR2 YNNKEL, per germline (reference sequence). Written as DNA, the CDR3 is TGTGCCAGCAGCCAAGTTGGGGGGACCGCTAACTATGGCTACACCTTC. Encoded protein: CASSQVGGTANYGYTF.

The V call is TRBV2, the J call TRBJ2-5; D is possibly TRBD2 (6 bases). The germline V gene encodes CDR1 SNHLY and CDR2 FYNNEI. V was trimmed by 4 bases and J by 1 base, leaving 10 bases between them. The CDR3 runs 14 residues. The CDR3 is CASSVGSGQETQYF. The CDR3 DNA is TGTGCCAGCAGTGTCGGTAGCGGCCAAGAGACCCAGTACTTC.

The rearrangement uses TRBV5-1 and TRBJ1-5; D is uncertain. Germline V gene lookup returns CDR1 SGHRS and CDR2 YFSETQ. The CDR3 has 16 amino acids. With 2 bases removed from V and 3 bases from J, the gap between germline ends came to 15 bases. The CDR3 sequence is CASSLMPLQANQPQHF. CDR3 nucleotides: TGCGCCAGCAGCTTAATGCCCCTTCAGGCCAATCAGCCCCAGCATTTT.

The chain couples TRBV14 to TRBJ2-1; 9 nucleotides line up with TRBD2. CDR3 size: 16 residues. In germline, CDR1 is SGHDN, CDR2 FVKESK. Losses at the gene ends were 0 bases for V and 4 bases for J; bases not matched to a gene: 4. CDR3 nucleotide sequence: TGTGCCAGCAGCCAAGATTGGGGACTAGCTTACAATGAGCAGTTCTTC. Translating it yields CASSQDWGLAYNEQFF.

V is TRBV29-1 and J is TRBJ1-1; a weak D match, TRBD1 (5 bases). CDR3 length: 14 residues. V lost 2 bases and J 1 base, leaving 11 bases between the germline ends. Germline CDR1 SQVTM, CDR2 ANQGSEA. For the CDR3, the DNA is TGCAGCGTTGAAATTCCCCAGGGGAACACTGAAGCTTTCTTT. Translation: CSVEIPQGNTEAFF.

This CDR3 reads CASSDGQGFNEPQHF. As DNA, the CDR3 is TGTGCCAGCAGTGACGGACAGGGGTTTAATGAGCCCCAGCATTTT. The chain links TRBV6-1 to TRBJ1-5, with 9 positions matching TRBD1. Trimming took 3 bases from V and 8 from J; bases not matched to a gene: 8. Germline V gene sequence: CDR1 MNHNS, CDR2 SASEGT. CDR3 length equals 15 residues.

The chain combines TRBV11-3 with TRBJ2-3; 8 nucleotides line up with TRBD2. Germline CDR1 is SGHNT and CDR2 is YENEEA. Trimming at V came to 3 bases and at J to 6 bases, leaving 5 bases not matched to a gene. The CDR3 contains 14 residues. DNA for the CDR3: TGTGCCAGCAGCTTTAGCGGGGCGAGGGATACGCAGTATTTT. It encodes CASSFSGARDTQYF.

V usage is TRBV19 and J usage is TRBJ1-6, with 9 bases aligning to TRBD1. Germline V gives CDR1 LNHDA, CDR2 SQIVND (reference sequence). V lost 0 bases, J lost 7 bases, and 1 base stayed unmatched. The CDR3 extends over 15 amino acids. The CDR3 here is CASSIEGQGNSPLHF. The DNA for the CDR3 is TGTGCCAGTAGTATAGAGGGACAGGGAAATTCACCCCTCCACTTT.

This clone turned up a few times. Written as DNA, the CDR3 is TGCGCCAGCAGCCAAGTCGGGTCGGATACGCAGTATTTT. Translated: CASSQVGSDTQYF. The chain is built from TRBV4-1 and TRBJ2-3; no definite D call. Germline CDR1 is MGHRA and CDR2 is YSYEKL. The CDR3 runs 13 residues. With 1 base removed from V and 6 bases from J, the gap between germline ends came to 8 bases.

This clone was seen a handful of times. The chain combines TRBV7-8 with TRBJ1-3, with D unclear. Per germline, CDR1 SGHVS and CDR2 FQNEAQ. Trimming removed 5 bases from V and 4 bases from J, with 18 bases in between. This CDR3 region has 16 residues. As DNA, the CDR3 is TGTGCCAGCAGCCTAACGATAAATTCAGCGGGAAACACCATATATTTT. It specifies CASSLTINSAGNTIYF.

This clone appeared a single time. The V gene is TRBV12-3 or TRBV12-4, the J gene TRBJ2-3; D is unclear. The V end was cut by 6 bases, the J end by 0 bases, with 4 bases between. The CDR3 has 12 amino acids. CDR3 nucleotide sequence: TGTGCCAGCAGCCGTAGCACAGATACGCAGTATTTT. Translated: CASSRSTDTQYF.

The CDR3 sequence: CASSVPLPSGQGALPGELFF. CDR3 nucleotide sequence: TGTGCCAGTAGTGTACCCCTTCCAAGCGGACAGGGGGCGCTTCCCGGGGAGCTGTTTTTT. V usage is TRBV19 and J usage is TRBJ2-2; 11 nucleotides match TRBD1. Trimming took 5 bases from V and 6 from J; bases not matched to a gene: 20. Germline lookup yields CDR1 LNHDA and CDR2 SQIVND (reference sequence). The CDR3 has 20 residues.

This clone has only a few counts. CDR3 loop: CASSTDRGNEKLFF. CDR3 in DNA: TGTGCCAGCAGTACGGACAGGGGCAATGAAAAACTGTTTTTT. The chain is built from TRBV2 and TRBJ1-4; 9 bases are a match to TRBD1. V trimming: 5 bases; J trimming: 5 bases; junction bases outside the gene matches: 3. This CDR3 has 14 residues. Germline V gene data show CDR1 as SNHLY and CDR2 as FYNNEI.

The rearrangement uses TRBV10-2 and TRBJ1-2; TRBD1 is a possible D gene (6 bases). V was cut by 7 bases and J by 4 bases, with 16 bases left in between. This CDR3 comprises 14 residues. From germline, CDR1 is WSHSY and CDR2 SAAADI. The CDR3 bases are TGCGCCAGCACCCTTCAGGGGTTCTCCTATGGCTACACCTTC. It encodes CASTLQGFSYGYTF.